The next 29 T cell receptor beta chains were all read from a single sample in a study of CD8+ T cells in alopecia areata. The treatment was: oral pan-JAK inhibitor, 5-10 mg twice daily. Isolated RNA was reverse transcribed into cDNA used as the sequencing template. Some clones are missing from TCRdb's copy, which holds only in-frame ones; the method was immunoSEQ multiplex PCR. There are some 110,000 clones in the sample; approximately 52% occur only once, and around 30% lies in the top ten. The material sequenced was CD8+ T cells sorted from blood, taken at week 4, from a patient treated with tofacitinib. The receptors were sampled from a human donor with alopecia areata.

The chain carries TRBV2 and TRBJ2-6; no clear D. Germline values: CDR1 SNHLY, CDR2 FYNNEI. V was clipped by 1 base and J by 4 bases, with 5 bases between them. The CDR3 is made up of 14 amino acids. The CDR3 loop reads CASSEGYGANVLTF. CDR3 coding DNA: TGTGCCAGCAGTGAAGGGTACGGGGCCAACGTCCTGACTTTC.

The sample holds a few counts of this clone. The J gene is TRBJ1-5, the V gene TRBV29-1, with no clear D. Germline V gives CDR1 SQVTM, CDR2 ANQGSEA. V was cut by 4 bases and J by 2 bases, with 6 bases left in between. The CDR3 is 12 amino acids. The CDR3 loop is CSVVVGNQPQHF. The CDR3 bases are TGCAGCGTTGTGGTAGGCAATCAGCCCCAGCATTTT. Drawing the rest from reference TRBV29-1 and TRBJ1-5, the complete variable domain is SAVISQKPSRDICQRGTSLTIQCQVDSQVTMMFWYRQQPGQSLTLIATANQGSEATYESGFVIDKFPISRPNLTFSTLTVSNMSPEDSSIYLCSVVVGNQPQHFGDGTRLSIL.

The CDR3 bases are TGTGCCTGGACAAGTGCGGGGGAGCCCCAGCATTTT. Translating gives CAWTSAGEPQHF. The rearrangement joins TRBV30 to TRBJ1-5; D may be TRBD1 (5 bases). V was trimmed by 4 bases and J by 8 bases, leaving 12 bases between them. The germline V gene encodes CDR1 GTSNPN and CDR2 SVGIG (reference sequence). The CDR3 is made up of 12 amino acids.

The chain is built from TRBV30 and TRBJ2-3, with a weak D call TRBD2 (5 bases). Germline V gene sequence: CDR1 GTSNPN, CDR2 SVGIG (reference sequence). V was shortened by 1 base and J by 1 base, with 15 bases between the two germline ends. The CDR3 sequence is 16 residues long. CDR3 amino acids: CAWSGGLESRTDTQYF. The DNA for the CDR3 is TGTGCCTGGAGTGGAGGGCTCGAGAGCCGCACAGATACGCAGTATTTT.

The rearrangement joins TRBV29-1 to TRBJ2-3; a possible D gene is TRBD2 (5 bases). This CDR3 has 13 amino acids. Trimming removed 7 bases from V and 0 bases from J, with 11 bases in between. Germline V gene lookup returns CDR1 SQVTM and CDR2 ANQGSEA. The CDR3 loop is CSALRTSTDTQYF. CDR3 DNA: TGCAGCGCCCTGCGGACTAGCACAGATACGCAGTATTTT.

This clone is a singleton in its sample. This chain connects TRBV30 to TRBJ2-5; D is undetermined. The ends were cut back, 4 bases at V and 2 bases at J, with 11 bases in the middle. The CDR3 loop spans 13 amino acids. CDR1 is GTSNPN, CDR2 SVGIG, per germline (reference sequence). Here the CDR3 reads CAWNIRPQETQYF. The CDR3 nucleotides are TGTGCCTGGAATATCAGGCCACAAGAGACCCAGTACTTC.

This chain joins TRBV29-1 and TRBJ1-2; D is ambiguous. V lost 2 bases, J lost 4 bases, and 11 bases lay in between. Germline CDR1 reads SQVTM; CDR2 reads ANQGSEA. CDR3 length equals 13 residues. CDR3 sequence (DNA): TGCAGCGTTGAAAGGGCGGCGTCCTATGGCTACACCTTC. Its protein is CSVERAASYGYTF.

This clone was counted between two and nine times. V gene TRBV21-1 combines with J gene TRBJ2-1; the table's D call, TRBD2, was not checked against the DNA. TRBV21-1 is shown as a pseudogene. There are 14 residues in the CDR3. The CDR3 here is CASSVAGGLGEQFF. CDR3 nucleotides: TGTGCCAGCAGCGTAGCGGGGGGGTTGGGTGAGCAGTTCTTC.

The chain joins TRBV25-1 to TRBJ2-7, with D unclear. This CDR3 contains 14 residues. Germline lookup yields CDR1 MGHDK and CDR2 SYGVNS. Trimming removed 0 bases from V and 0 bases from J, with 6 bases in between. As DNA, the CDR3 is TGTGCCAGCAGTGAATACCCGGACTCCTACGAGCAGTACTTC. Translating it yields CASSEYPDSYEQYF.

The J gene is TRBJ1-4, the V gene TRBV5-6; D uncertain. Germline V gene lookup returns CDR1 SGHDT and CDR2 YYEEEE. The CDR3 has 15 amino acids. V gave up 0 bases and J gave up 5 bases, with 11 bases separating them. In nucleotides, the CDR3 is TGTGCCAGCAGCTTGGAACAGAGAGTCAATGAAAAACTGTTTTTT. Amino acids: CASSLEQRVNEKLFF.

For the CDR3, the DNA is TGTGCCTGGAGTGTATCCTGGGCAGGGGACACTGAAGCTTTCTTT. Its translation is CAWSVSWAGDTEAFF. The chain links TRBV30 to TRBJ1-1; TRBD1 is a possible D gene (6 bases). The CDR3 consists of 15 residues. Germline loops: CDR1 GTSNPN, CDR2 SVGIG (reference sequence). V lost 0 bases and J 3 bases, leaving 14 bases between the germline ends.

This clone has just a few counts. V is TRBV29-1 and J is TRBJ2-4; D not certain. CDR1 is SQVTM and CDR2 is ANQGSEA in the germline V gene. The CDR3 sequence is 13 residues long. V shed 6 bases and J shed 2 bases, with 11 bases lying between them. CDR3 in amino acids: CSVTVRTKNIQYF. DNA of the CDR3: TGCAGCGTGACCGTCAGAACCAAAAACATTCAGTACTTC.

The J gene is TRBJ2-7, the V gene TRBV29-1; the D is unclear. The V end was cut by 1 base, the J end by 2 bases, with 9 bases between. CDR1 is SQVTM, CDR2 ANQGSEA, per germline. The CDR3 length is 13 residues. CDR3 sequence (DNA): TGCAGCGTTGAAGGTGGGCAGGCCTACGAGCAGTACTTC. It specifies CSVEGGQAYEQYF.

V and J are TRBV7-9 and TRBJ1-2; D not resolved. Trimming took 1 base from V and 5 from J, leaving 14 bases between them. The CDR3 has 15 amino acids. Germline V gene lookup returns CDR1 SEHNR and CDR2 FQNEAQ (reference sequence). The CDR3 spells CASSLGGGTSYGYTF. The CDR3 coding sequence is TGTGCCAGCAGCTTAGGTGGCGGCACATCGTATGGCTACACCTTC.

V and J are TRBV29-1 and TRBJ1-2; D gene uncertain. CDR3 length: 11 residues. The germline gives CDR1 SQVTM, CDR2 ANQGSEA. V was shortened by 6 bases and J by 5 bases, with 10 bases between the two germline ends. The CDR3, as DNA: TGCAGCGTGCCCATTTCTTATGGCTACACCTTC. Translated, it gives CSVPISYGYTF. Drawing the rest from reference TRBV29-1 and TRBJ1-2, the complete variable domain is SAVISQKPSRDICQRGTSLTIQCQVDSQVTMMFWYRQQPGQSLTLIATANQGSEATYESGFVIDKFPISRPNLTFSTLTVSNMSPEDSSIYLCSVPISYGYTFGSGTRLTVV.

The chain uses TRBV27 and TRBJ1-5; D uncertain. Germline V gene data show CDR1 as MNHEY and CDR2 as SMNVEV (reference sequence). Trimming left V 4 bases short and J 3 bases short, with 16 bases between. CDR3 length: 16 residues. The DNA of the CDR3 is TGTGCCAGCAGTTATACCGGGTCCTTGAACAATCAGCCCCAGCATTTT. Translation: CASSYTGSLNNQPQHF.

This chain joins TRBV29-1 and TRBJ1-1; D gene unclear. This CDR3 has 13 amino acids. Germline V gene lookup returns CDR1 SQVTM and CDR2 ANQGSEA. V lost 3 bases to trimming and J lost 5 bases, with 13 bases between them. Written as DNA, the CDR3 is TGCAGCGTTGAGGACGGTCGGGGAACTGAAGCTTTCTTT. Protein product: CSVEDGRGTEAFF. Looking up the rest from reference TRBV29-1 and TRBJ1-1 gives the full variable domain: SAVISQKPSRDICQRGTSLTIQCQVDSQVTMMFWYRQQPGQSLTLIATANQGSEATYESGFVIDKFPISRPNLTFSTLTVSNMSPEDSSIYLCSVEDGRGTEAFFGQGTRLTVV.

This chain links TRBV27 with TRBJ1-5; a weak D match, TRBD1 (5 bases). In germline, CDR1 is MNHEY, CDR2 SMNVEV (reference sequence). The CDR3 totals 14 residues. V was shortened by 5 bases and J by 0 bases, with 8 bases between the two germline ends. The CDR3 sequence: CASSHQGSNQPQHF. The CDR3 DNA sequence: TGTGCCAGCAGTCACCAGGGTAGCAATCAGCCCCAGCATTTT.

Remarks on this clone: At one end, the junction sequence differs from germline, possibly due to a read error. J is TRBJ2-2 and V is TRBV5-6; D uncertain. Germline V gene data show CDR1 as SGHDT and CDR2 as YYEEEE. The CDR3 is 11 residues long. CDR3: CASTLSGELFF. DNA for the CDR3: TGTGCCAGCACCTTGTCCGGGGAGCTGTTTTTT.

V gene TRBV29-1 combines with J gene TRBJ1-1; a weak D match, TRBD1 (5 bases). The CDR3 length is 17 residues. Trimming removed 0 bases from V and 1 base from J, with 18 bases in between. Germline V CDR1 and CDR2: SQVTM, ANQGSEA. The CDR3 region has the DNA TGCAGCGTTGAAGACCCCGAGACAGTCCCTGGGAACACTGAAGCTTTCTTT. It encodes CSVEDPETVPGNTEAFF.

The chain has TRBV18 and TRBJ2-3; 13 bases fit TRBD2. Germline assignment: CDR1 KGHSH and CDR2 LQKENI. This CDR3 region has 15 residues. The V segment lost 6 bases and the J segment 5 bases; nucleotides outside the gene matches: 5. The CDR3 DNA reads as TGTGCCAGCTCTGGAACTAGCGGGGGGGAAGATACGCAGTATTTT. Its translation is CASSGTSGGEDTQYF.

The chain carries TRBV4-1 and TRBJ2-5; no firm D call. V lost 0 bases and J lost 4, with 9 bases in between. The length of the CDR3 is 14 residues. CDR1 is MGHRA, CDR2 YSYEKL, per germline. In DNA, the CDR3 is TGCGCCAGCAGCCAAGATTCCAGAGGAGAGACCCAGTACTTC. Its translation: CASSQDSRGETQYF.

This rearrangement joins TRBV9 to TRBJ2-3; D call uncertain. The germline V gene encodes CDR1 SGDLS and CDR2 YYNGEE. The ends were cut back, 0 bases at V and 4 bases at J, with 6 bases in the middle. The CDR3 length is 13 residues. CDR3 residues: CASSVDVPDTQYF. DNA for the CDR3: TGTGCCAGCAGCGTAGATGTGCCAGATACGCAGTATTTT.

This clone was picked up one time. This chain joins TRBV11-2 and TRBJ1-2; D may be TRBD1 (6 bases). Germline CDR1 SGHAT, CDR2 FQNNGV. CDR3 length: 16 amino acids. Deletions cut 6 bases from V and 5 bases from J, with 22 bases between. In DNA, the CDR3 is TGTGCCAGCAGTAATAAGCCGGGCCACAGGGTGTATGGCTACACCTTC. Translation: CASSNKPGHRVYGYTF.

The CDR3 protein is CASSMAKGNEQFF. The CDR3 DNA reads TGTGCCAGTAGTATGGCCAAGGGAAATGAGCAGTTCTTC. The V and J genes are TRBV19 and TRBJ2-1; unclear D gene. The germline V gene encodes CDR1 LNHDA and CDR2 SQIVND (reference sequence). V was shortened by 3 bases and J by 7 bases, with 10 bases between the two germline ends. This CDR3 region has 13 residues.

The chain recombines TRBV27 with TRBJ2-3, with TRBD2 matching over 7 bases. Germline-derived CDR1 and CDR2 are MNHEY and SMNVEV (reference sequence). This CDR3 is built from 15 residues. Trimming removed 4 bases from V and 5 bases from J; junction bases left unmatched: 9. The CDR3 protein is CASSSGTTRQDTQYF. For the CDR3, the DNA is TGTGCCAGCAGTTCCGGGACTACCCGGCAAGATACGCAGTATTTT.

This chain links TRBV29-1 with TRBJ1-2; D gene unclear. Germline CDR1 SQVTM, CDR2 ANQGSEA. The CDR3 has 13 amino acids. The ends were cut back, 6 bases at V and 7 bases at J, with 18 bases in the middle. The CDR3, as DNA: TGCAGCGTCCCTTCGGTAGAGGGCGGTGGCTACACCTTC. Its protein is CSVPSVEGGGYTF. Full variable domain (rest looked up from reference TRBV29-1 and TRBJ1-2): SAVISQKPSRDICQRGTSLTIQCQVDSQVTMMFWYRQQPGQSLTLIATANQGSEATYESGFVIDKFPISRPNLTFSTLTVSNMSPEDSSIYLCSVPSVEGGGYTFGSGTRLTVV.

The V and J genes are TRBV27 and TRBJ2-7, with a possible D match to TRBD1 (5 bases). Germline CDR1 MNHEY, CDR2 SMNVEV (reference sequence). The CDR3 runs 12 residues. The ends were cut back, 5 bases at V and 2 bases at J, with 7 bases in the middle. This CDR3 reads CASSQGTYEQYF. Here the CDR3 DNA reads TGTGCCAGCAGTCAGGGTACCTACGAGCAGTACTTC.

This clone was counted only a few times. The chain recombines TRBV23-1 with TRBJ2-7; D is unclear. TRBV23-1 is identified as an open reading frame with a role that is uncertain. CDR3 length equals 15 residues. Deletions cut 2 bases from V and 1 base from J, with 12 bases between. CDR3 loop: CASSQPTSVSYEQYF. The CDR3 DNA sequence: TGCGCCAGCAGTCAACCTACAAGCGTGTCCTACGAGCAGTACTTC.